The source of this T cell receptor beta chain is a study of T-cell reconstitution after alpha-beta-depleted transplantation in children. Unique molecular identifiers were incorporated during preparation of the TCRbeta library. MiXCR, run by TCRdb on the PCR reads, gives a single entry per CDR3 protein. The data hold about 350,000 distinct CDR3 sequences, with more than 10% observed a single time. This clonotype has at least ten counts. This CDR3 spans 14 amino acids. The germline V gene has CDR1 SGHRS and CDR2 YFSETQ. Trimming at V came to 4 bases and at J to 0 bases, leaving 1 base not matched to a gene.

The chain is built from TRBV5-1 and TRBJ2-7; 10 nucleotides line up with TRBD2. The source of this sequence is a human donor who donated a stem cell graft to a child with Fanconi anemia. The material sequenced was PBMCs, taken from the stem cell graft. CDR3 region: CASSPSGSSYEQYV. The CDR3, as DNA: TGCGCCAGCAGCCCTAGCGGGAGCTCCTACGAGCAGTACGTC.